This T cell receptor beta chain was profiled in a study of blood T cell repertoires in COVID-19. Study-wide background: Both acute and convalescent COVID-19 samples were obtained from the United States, Italy and Spain. Nucleic acid was either cDNA or gDNA, and it came from T cells, B-cell-depleted T cells, or PBMCs.

Germline V gene lookup returns CDR1 SEHNR and CDR2 FQNEAQ (reference sequence). Trimming stripped 5 bases from V and 4 bases from J, with 12 bases between. The CDR3 sequence is 14 residues long. Per the original data handling: Amplification of reference gene primers was used by the study to estimate nucleated cell counts. TCRdb's copy holds only in-frame clones and misses some; the assay was immunoSEQ multiplex PCR. V and J calls and clone size come straight from that table; D and trimming were deduced from the DNA. This sample has about 81,000 clones; 91% occur once, and the top ten carry about 1.9%.

The chain recombines TRBV7-9 with TRBJ2-1; tentatively, D is TRBD2 (6 bases). This TCR derives from a woman between 50 and 59 years old in a cohort sampled during active COVID-19. Sample: peripheral blood. The CDR3 nucleotides are TGTGCCAGCAGCCCGGGAGTCCAATACAATGAGCAGTTCTTC. Its translation is CASSPGVQYNEQFF.